The 18 T cell receptor beta chains below all came from one sample that was sequenced in a study of vaccination effects on CD4 cells after COVID-19. Using viral peptide pools, the ViraFEST assay grew out antigen-specific CD4+ T cells prior to sequencing. Subsequent to a culture period of about ten days, CD4+ T cells were isolated. PCR showed that the person got SARS-CoV-2 infection at some point between March and December 2020. Sequencing used immunoSEQ multiplex PCR; TCRdb keeps in-frame clones, though not all of them. In the table there are 60,000 to 75,000 clones, around 70% of which are singletons. Antigen specificity for these receptors is unknown. Sequenced material: CD4+ T cells from PBMCs cultured with HIV peptides, taken before COVID-19 vaccination. The subset: HIV-1 Nef peptide pool negative control/reference culture. These receptors came from a human donor who had a prior SARS-CoV-2 infection.

This chain links TRBV2 with TRBJ2-1; D is perhaps TRBD1 (5 bases). The CDR3 runs to 13 residues. Germline CDR1 reads SNHLY; CDR2 reads FYNNEI. The V end was cut by 6 bases, the J end by 5 bases, with 11 bases between. Written as DNA, the CDR3 is TGTGCCAGCAGCTCCGACAGACACAATGAGCAGTTCTTC. As protein: CASSSDRHNEQFF.

The CDR3 spells CASSRNRLNTGELFF. The DNA for the CDR3 is TGTGCCAGCAGTCGGAACAGATTAAACACCGGGGAGCTGTTTTTT. The J gene is TRBJ2-2, the V gene TRBV2, with D unclear. This CDR3 region has 15 residues. Germline values: CDR1 SNHLY, CDR2 FYNNEI. The V and J ends lost 5 bases and 2 bases respectively, with 12 bases between them.

This chain links TRBV5-1 with TRBJ2-7; TRBD2 aligns across 10 bases. CDR1 and CDR2 from the germline V gene are SGHRS and YFSETQ. The CDR3 length is 15 residues. V shed 4 bases, J shed 5 bases, and the junction held 9 bases outside the gene matches. The CDR3 protein is CASSIYSGGIDEQYF. DNA for the CDR3: TGCGCCAGCAGCATCTATAGCGGGGGGATTGACGAGCAGTACTTC. The full variable domain, rest sourced from reference TRBV5-1 and TRBJ2-7, is KAGVTQTPRYLIKTRGQQVTLSCSPISGHRSVSWYQQTPGQGLQFLFEYFSETQRNKGNFPGRFSGRQFSNSRSEMNVSTLELGDSALYLCASSIYSGGIDEQYFGPGTRLTVT.

The chain has TRBV5-8 and TRBJ2-1; weak D call: TRBD2 (5 bases). CDR3 length: 16 amino acids. V lost 4 bases and J 0 bases, leaving 14 bases between the germline ends. Germline-derived CDR1 and CDR2 are SGHTS and YDEGEE. CDR3 sequence: CASSGRGGSSYNEQFF. CDR3 nucleotides: TGTGCCAGCAGCGGCCGCGGAGGTAGCTCCTACAATGAGCAGTTCTTC.

The DNA for the CDR3 is TGTGCCAGCAGCCATAAAAACGGGTACAATGAGCAGTTCTTC. It translates to CASSHKNGYNEQFF. The V and J genes are TRBV7-9 and TRBJ2-1; D is unclear. Germline loops: CDR1 SEHNR, CDR2 FQNEAQ (reference sequence). CDR3 length: 14 residues. The V end lost 5 bases, the J end lost 4 bases, and 12 bases lay between the germline ends.

This chain connects TRBV2 to TRBJ2-7; 8 bases map to TRBD1. The CDR3 spans 14 residues. The V segment lost 6 bases and the J segment 2 bases; nucleotides outside the gene matches: 6. Looked up from germline, CDR1 is SNHLY and CDR2 is FYNNEI. The CDR3 DNA reads as TGTGCCAGCAGCGCTGGGACAGGCGCCTACGAGCAGTACTTC. It translates to CASSAGTGAYEQYF.

The V and J genes are TRBV2 and TRBJ2-7, with 7 nucleotides matching TRBD1. The CDR3 is made up of 13 amino acids. Germline values: CDR1 SNHLY, CDR2 FYNNEI. V was clipped by 4 bases and J by 2 bases; unmatched bases: 2. The CDR3 DNA reads as TGTGCCAGCAGTGGGGACAGTCCCTACGAGCAGTACTTC. Translated: CASSGDSPYEQYF.

This chain uses TRBV19 with TRBJ2-5; 10 positions agree with TRBD2. The CDR3 loop spans 14 amino acids. From germline, CDR1 is LNHDA and CDR2 SQIVND (reference sequence). The V and J ends lost 6 bases and 7 bases, in that order; junction bases with no gene match: 8. CDR3 nucleotide sequence: TGTGCCAGTAGACCTAGCGGGAGAGGCGGGACCCAGTACTTC. This translates into CASRPSGRGGTQYF.

This clone occurred a few times. This chain joins TRBV28 and TRBJ2-7, with 7 bases lining up with TRBD2. The J segment lost 3 bases and the V segment lost 3 bases, leaving 8 bases of the junction unmatched. CDR3 length: 15 amino acids. The germline V gene has CDR1 MDHEN and CDR2 SYDVKM. CDR3 sequence: CASSFQGRGVYEQYF. The CDR3 DNA reads as TGTGCCAGCAGTTTCCAGGGACGGGGGGTCTACGAGCAGTACTTC.

Points on this clone: Other DNA sequences in this sample translate to the same CDR3. The chain has TRBV30 and TRBJ1-3, with unresolved D. V lost 0 bases, J lost 5 bases, and 8 bases lay in between. The V gene's germline CDR1 is GTSNPN and CDR2 SVGIG (reference sequence). The length of the CDR3 is 13 residues. CDR3 protein: CAWSVSGRNTIYF. DNA of the CDR3: TGTGCCTGGAGTGTCTCAGGTAGAAACACCATATATTTT.

The J gene is TRBJ2-3, the V gene TRBV19; TRBD2 aligns across 8 bases. The CDR3 contains 17 residues. With V trimmed by 0 bases and J by 7 bases, 12 bases remained unmatched. Germline assignment: CDR1 LNHDA and CDR2 SQIVND (reference sequence). The CDR3 spells CASSIDGRGGEYYTQYF. DNA for the CDR3: TGTGCCAGTAGTATAGATGGTCGGGGGGGCGAGTACTATACGCAGTATTTT. The full variable domain, rest sourced from reference TRBV19 and TRBJ2-3, is DGGITQSPKYLFRKEGQNVTLSCEQNLNHDAMYWYRQDPGQGLRLIYYSQIVNDFQKGDIAEGYSVSREKKESFPLTVTSAQKNPTAFYLCASSIDGRGGEYYTQYFGPGTRLTVL.

This clone has only a few counts. The CDR3 sequence: CASSLMQGLPSDTQYF. The CDR3 DNA is TGCGCCAGCAGCTTGATGCAAGGGCTGCCCTCCGATACGCAGTATTTT. The chain carries TRBV5-1 and TRBJ2-3; D not resolved. This CDR3 has 16 residues. Looked up from germline, CDR1 is SGHRS and CDR2 is YFSETQ. Trimming pared 1 base from V and 6 bases from J, leaving 18 bases between.

The CDR3 DNA reads TGTGCCTGGAGTGATCACATGGGCACTGAAGCTTTCTTT. Translated, it gives CAWSDHMGTEAFF. This rearrangement joins TRBV30 to TRBJ1-1; D remains ambiguous. The CDR3 has 13 residues. V shed 1 base and J shed 4 bases, with 10 bases lying between them. From germline, CDR1 is GTSNPN and CDR2 SVGIG (reference sequence).

The V call is TRBV6-1, the J call TRBJ2-7, with 8 nucleotides matching TRBD2. Germline trimming cut 3 bases from V and 2 bases from J; bases unmatched to any gene: 6. Per the germline V gene, CDR1 is MNHNS and CDR2 is SASEGT. CDR3 length equals 15 residues. CDR3 region: CASSDGVSGTYEQYF. The CDR3 DNA reads as TGTGCCAGCAGTGACGGTGTTAGCGGGACCTACGAGCAGTACTTC.

This clone was picked up one time. The rearrangement uses TRBV2 and TRBJ2-3; TRBD2 agrees at 8 bases. This CDR3 spans 15 amino acids. Germline V gene data show CDR1 as SNHLY and CDR2 as FYNNEI. Losses at the gene ends were 7 bases for V and 3 bases for J; bases not matched to a gene: 9. The CDR3 spells CASTVRGGTTDTQYF. In DNA, the CDR3 is TGTGCCAGCACCGTCCGCGGGGGGACGACAGATACGCAGTATTTT.

In its sample, this clone was seen once. The chain recombines TRBV12-3 or TRBV12-4 with TRBJ2-1; 8 nucleotides match TRBD1. This CDR3 is built from 13 residues. With 6 bases clipped from V and 9 bases from J, the junction kept 7 bases outside the gene matches. CDR3: CASRMTGVGEQFF. The CDR3 coding sequence is TGTGCCAGCAGGATGACAGGGGTGGGTGAGCAGTTCTTC.

This clone was detected once. V is TRBV28 and J is TRBJ1-2; D is undetermined. The CDR3 sequence is 16 residues long. V was trimmed by 2 bases and J by 2 bases, leaving 15 bases between them. The germline gives CDR1 MDHEN, CDR2 SYDVKM. The CDR3 reads CASSLQGQFLNYGYTF. The CDR3 nucleotides are TGTGCCAGCAGTTTACAAGGCCAGTTTTTAAACTATGGCTACACCTTC.

The chain is built from TRBV5-1 and TRBJ1-1; D uncertain. Trimming took 0 bases from V and 1 from J, leaving 10 bases between them. The CDR3 covers 15 residues. CDR1 is SGHRS, CDR2 YFSETQ, per germline. The CDR3 reads CASSLEAASNTEAFF. CDR3 nucleotides: TGCGCCAGCAGCTTGGAGGCAGCCTCGAACACTGAAGCTTTCTTT.